This T cell receptor (beta chain) was retrieved from a study of graft-versus-host responses after intestinal transplantation. Across the study: Induction using anti-thymocyte globulin, followed by tacrolimus and steroids for approximately 3 years, was given to all recipients.

The CDR3 consists of 15 residues. Germline assignment: CDR1 SGHDN and CDR2 FVKESK. Trimming cost V 1 base and J 3 bases; bases outside gene matches: 5. Here immunoSEQ multiplex PCR was the method, and the copy in TCRdb shows in-frame clones only, minus some. The table shows about 130,000 clones, with around 90% occurring only once. As to this clone: Its antigen is unidentified.

The chain employs TRBV14 and TRBJ2-5; 7 nucleotides line up with TRBD1. The sample in question was unstimulated CD4+ T cells sorted from spleen or lymph node cells, obtained before intestinal transplant. The sequence was obtained from a human donor who received an intestinal transplant. Here the CDR3 DNA reads TGTGCCAGCAGCCAAGTACGACAGGGAGAAGAGACCCAGTACTTC. Its protein is CASSQVRQGEETQYF. The whole variable domain, remainder taken from reference TRBV14 and TRBJ2-5, is EAGVTQFPSHSVIEKGQTVTLRCDPISGHDNLYWYRRVMGKEIKFLLHFVKESKQDESGMPNNRFLAERTGGTYSTLKVQPAELEDSGVYFCASSQVRQGEETQYFGPGTRLLVL.